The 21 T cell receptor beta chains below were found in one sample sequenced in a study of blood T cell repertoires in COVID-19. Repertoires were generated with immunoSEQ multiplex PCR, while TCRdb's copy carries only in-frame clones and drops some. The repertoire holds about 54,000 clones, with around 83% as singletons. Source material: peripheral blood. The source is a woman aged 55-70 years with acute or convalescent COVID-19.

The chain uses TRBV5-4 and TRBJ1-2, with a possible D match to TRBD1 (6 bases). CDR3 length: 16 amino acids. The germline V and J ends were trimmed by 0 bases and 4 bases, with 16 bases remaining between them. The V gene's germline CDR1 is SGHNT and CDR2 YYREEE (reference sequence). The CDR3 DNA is TGTGCCAGCAGCTTGGCCGGGAGGGGGGGACCCTATGGCTACACCTTC. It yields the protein CASSLAGRGGPYGYTF.

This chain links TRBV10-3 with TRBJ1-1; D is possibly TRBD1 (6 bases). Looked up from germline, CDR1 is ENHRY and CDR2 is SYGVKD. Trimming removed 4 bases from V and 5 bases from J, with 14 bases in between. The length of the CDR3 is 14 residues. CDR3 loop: CAISAGRGGTEAFF. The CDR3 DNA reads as TGTGCCATCAGTGCCGGGAGGGGGGGAACTGAAGCTTTCTTT.

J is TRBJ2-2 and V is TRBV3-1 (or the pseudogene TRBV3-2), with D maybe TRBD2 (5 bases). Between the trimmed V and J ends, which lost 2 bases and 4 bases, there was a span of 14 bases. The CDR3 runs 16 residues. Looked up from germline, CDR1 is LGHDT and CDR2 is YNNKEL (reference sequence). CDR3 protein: CASSQPRGKSTGELFF. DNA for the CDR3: TGTGCCAGCAGCCAACCAAGAGGGAAAAGCACCGGGGAGCTGTTTTTT.

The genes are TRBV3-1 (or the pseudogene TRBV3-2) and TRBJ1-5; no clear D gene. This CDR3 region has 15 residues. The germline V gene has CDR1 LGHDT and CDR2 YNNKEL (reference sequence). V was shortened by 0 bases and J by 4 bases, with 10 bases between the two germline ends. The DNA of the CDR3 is TGTGCCAGCAGCCAAGACACCGGGAGAAATCAGCCCCAGCATTTT. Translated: CASSQDTGRNQPQHF.

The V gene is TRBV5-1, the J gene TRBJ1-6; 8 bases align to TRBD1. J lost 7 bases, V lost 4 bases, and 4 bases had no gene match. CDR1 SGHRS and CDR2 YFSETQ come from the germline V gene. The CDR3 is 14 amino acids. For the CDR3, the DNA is TGCGCCAGCAGCCCAGGGACAGGAAATTCACCCCTCCACTTT. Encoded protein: CASSPGTGNSPLHF.

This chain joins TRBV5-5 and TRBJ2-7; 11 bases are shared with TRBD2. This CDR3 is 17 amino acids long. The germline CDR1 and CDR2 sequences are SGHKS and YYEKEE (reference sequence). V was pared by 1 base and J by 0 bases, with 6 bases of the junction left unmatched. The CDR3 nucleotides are TGTGCCAGCAGCTTGCGATGGGGGACTAGCGGCTCCTACGAGCAGTACTTC. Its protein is CASSLRWGTSGSYEQYF.

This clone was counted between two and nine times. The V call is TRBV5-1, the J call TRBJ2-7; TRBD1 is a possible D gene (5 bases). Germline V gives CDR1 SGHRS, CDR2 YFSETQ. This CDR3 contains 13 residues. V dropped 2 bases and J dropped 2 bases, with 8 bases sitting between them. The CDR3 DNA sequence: TGCGCCAGCAGCTTCGACAGAGCCTACGAGCAGTACTTC. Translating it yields CASSFDRAYEQYF.

This CDR3 is CASSQWASGIGFEQFF. Here the CDR3 DNA reads TGTGCCAGCAGCCAATGGGCTAGCGGGATAGGTTTTGAGCAGTTCTTC. The chain carries TRBV14 and TRBJ2-1; 9 nucleotides agree with TRBD2. Germline V gene data show CDR1 as SGHDN and CDR2 as FVKESK. CDR3 length: 16 amino acids. The V segment lost 2 bases and the J segment 9 bases; nucleotides outside the gene matches: 11.

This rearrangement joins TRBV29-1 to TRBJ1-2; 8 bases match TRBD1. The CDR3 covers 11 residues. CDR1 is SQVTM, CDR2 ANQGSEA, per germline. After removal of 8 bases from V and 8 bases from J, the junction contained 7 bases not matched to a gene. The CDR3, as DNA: TGCAGCATCGGGACAGGTAGAGGCTACACCTTC. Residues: CSIGTGRGYTF.

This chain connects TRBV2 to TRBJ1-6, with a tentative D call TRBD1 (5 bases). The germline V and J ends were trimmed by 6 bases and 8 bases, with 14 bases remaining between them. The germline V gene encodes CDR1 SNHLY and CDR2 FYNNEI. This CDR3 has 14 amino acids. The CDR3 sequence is CASRTDPNYSPLHF. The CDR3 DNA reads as TGTGCCAGCAGGACAGACCCTAATTATTCACCCCTCCACTTT.

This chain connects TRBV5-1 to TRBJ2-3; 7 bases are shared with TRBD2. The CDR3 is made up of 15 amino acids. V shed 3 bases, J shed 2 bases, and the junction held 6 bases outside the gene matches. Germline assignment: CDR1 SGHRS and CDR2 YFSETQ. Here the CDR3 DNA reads TGCGCCAGCAGCTGGGTCGGGGGGAACACAGATACGCAGTATTTT. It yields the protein CASSWVGGNTDTQYF.

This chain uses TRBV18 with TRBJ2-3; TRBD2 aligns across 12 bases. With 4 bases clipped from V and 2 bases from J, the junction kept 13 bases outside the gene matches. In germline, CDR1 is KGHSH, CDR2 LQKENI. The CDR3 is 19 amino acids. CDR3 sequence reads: CASSQLAGGRQDPTDTQYF. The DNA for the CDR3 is TGTGCCAGCTCACAACTAGCGGGAGGCCGACAAGACCCCACAGATACGCAGTATTTT.

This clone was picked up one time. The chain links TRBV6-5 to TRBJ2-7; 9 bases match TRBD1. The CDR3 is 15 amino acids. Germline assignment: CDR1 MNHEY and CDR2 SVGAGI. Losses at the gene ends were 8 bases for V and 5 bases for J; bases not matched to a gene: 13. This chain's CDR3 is CASSKTGQGTHEQYF. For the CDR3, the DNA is TGTGCCAGCTCTAAAACGGGACAGGGTACCCACGAGCAGTACTTC.

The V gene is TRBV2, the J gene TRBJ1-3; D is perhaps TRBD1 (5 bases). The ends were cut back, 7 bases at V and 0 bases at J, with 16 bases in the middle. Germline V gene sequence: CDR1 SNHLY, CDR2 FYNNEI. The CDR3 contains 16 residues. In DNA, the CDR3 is TGTGCCAGCACCGTAGGCCTCGACAGCTCTGGAAACACCATATATTTT. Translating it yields CASTVGLDSSGNTIYF.

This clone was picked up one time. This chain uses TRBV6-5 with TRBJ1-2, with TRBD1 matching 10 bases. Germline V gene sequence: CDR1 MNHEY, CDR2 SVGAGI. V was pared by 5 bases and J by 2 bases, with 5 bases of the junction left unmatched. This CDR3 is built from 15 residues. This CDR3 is CASSPTGGINYGYTF. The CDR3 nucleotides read TGTGCCAGCAGTCCGACAGGGGGCATCAACTATGGCTACACCTTC.

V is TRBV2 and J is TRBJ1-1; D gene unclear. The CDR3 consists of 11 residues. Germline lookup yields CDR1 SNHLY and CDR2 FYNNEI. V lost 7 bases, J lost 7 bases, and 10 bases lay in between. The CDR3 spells CASKYRSEAFF. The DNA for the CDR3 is TGTGCCAGCAAATATAGGAGTGAAGCTTTCTTT.

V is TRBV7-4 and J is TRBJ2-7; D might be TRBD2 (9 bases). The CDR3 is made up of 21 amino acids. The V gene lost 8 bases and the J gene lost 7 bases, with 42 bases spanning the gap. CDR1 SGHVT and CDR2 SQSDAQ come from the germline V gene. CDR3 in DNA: TGTGCCAGCTCCCATTTTTTCCGTCTTTCAGGGGGCGCGGGGGGGCCGTATGAGCAGTACTTC. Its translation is CASSHFFRLSGGAGGPYEQYF.

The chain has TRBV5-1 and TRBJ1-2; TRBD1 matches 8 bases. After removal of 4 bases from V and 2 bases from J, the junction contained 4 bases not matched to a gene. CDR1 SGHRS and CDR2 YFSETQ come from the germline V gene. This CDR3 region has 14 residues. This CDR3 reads CASSTGQGNYGYTF. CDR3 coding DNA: TGCGCCAGCAGCACTGGACAGGGAAACTATGGCTACACCTTC.

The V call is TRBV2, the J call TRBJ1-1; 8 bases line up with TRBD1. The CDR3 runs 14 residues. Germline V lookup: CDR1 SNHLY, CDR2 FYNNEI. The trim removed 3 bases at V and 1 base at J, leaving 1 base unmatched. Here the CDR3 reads CASSDGQGNTEAFF. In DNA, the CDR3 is TGTGCCAGCAGTGATGGACAGGGGAACACTGAAGCTTTCTTT. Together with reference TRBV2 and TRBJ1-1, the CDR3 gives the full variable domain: EPEVTQTPSHQVTQMGQEVILRCVPISNHLYFYWYRQILGQKVEFLVSFYNNEISEKSEIFDDQFSVERPDGSNFTLKIRSTKLEDSAMYFCASSDGQGNTEAFFGQGTRLTVV.

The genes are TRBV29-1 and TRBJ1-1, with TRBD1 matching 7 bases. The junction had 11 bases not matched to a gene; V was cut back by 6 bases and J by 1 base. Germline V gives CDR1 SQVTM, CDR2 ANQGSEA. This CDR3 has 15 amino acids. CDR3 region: CSVNTRGRGNTEAFF. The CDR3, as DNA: TGCAGCGTGAATACAAGGGGGCGCGGGAACACTGAAGCTTTCTTT.

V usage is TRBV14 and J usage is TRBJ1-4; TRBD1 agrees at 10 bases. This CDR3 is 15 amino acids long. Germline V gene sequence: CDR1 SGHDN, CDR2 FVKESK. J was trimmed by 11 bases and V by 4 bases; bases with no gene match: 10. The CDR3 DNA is TGTGCCAGCAGCCTTGCAGCCGGGACAGGGGAGAAACTGTTTTTT. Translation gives CASSLAAGTGEKLFF.